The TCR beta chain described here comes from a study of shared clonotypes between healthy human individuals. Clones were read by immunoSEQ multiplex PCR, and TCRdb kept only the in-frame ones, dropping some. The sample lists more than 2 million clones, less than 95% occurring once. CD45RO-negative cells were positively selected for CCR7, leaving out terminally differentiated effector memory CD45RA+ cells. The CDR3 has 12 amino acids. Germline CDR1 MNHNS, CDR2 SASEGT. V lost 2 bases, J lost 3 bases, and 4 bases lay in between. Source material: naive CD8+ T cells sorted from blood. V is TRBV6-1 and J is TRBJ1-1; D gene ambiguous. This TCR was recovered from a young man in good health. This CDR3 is CASSEWDTEAFF. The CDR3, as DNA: TGTGCCAGCAGTGAATGGGACACTGAAGCTTTCTTT.